This T cell receptor (beta chain) was recovered during a study of regulatory T cells in long-lasting Graves disease (TCRdb year 2021). Background on the whole study: To count as having persistent Graves' disease, a patient had to have received antithyroid drug treatment for over 5 years with TSH receptor autoantibodies remaining persistently positive. Peripheral blood TCR sequencing and RNA sequencing compared persistent Graves' disease patients with newly diagnosed Graves' disease patients. The study took place in China and was registered as a clinical trial. TCR sequencing covered roughly 13 persistent and around 20 newly diagnosed Graves' disease patients, around 35 samples in total. On average, persistent Graves' disease patients in the clinical cohort had been on antithyroid drugs for about 9.7 years. Broad study findings and their caveats: As a limitation, the authors acknowledged that the small sample size may reduce accuracy. Sequencing and analysis were limited to the TCR beta chain. Persistent patients shared more public clonotypes among themselves (fewer than 3,000) than newly diagnosed patients did (roughly 910). Persistent disease showed preferential use of TRBV28, TRBJ1-2 and TRBJ2-5, whereas newly diagnosed disease favored TRBV20-1 and TRBJ2-1. Only peripheral blood was studied, because thyroid tissue, the primary lesion, was inaccessible. Lower TCR Shannon entropy and fewer highly expanded clones were observed in persistent Graves' disease patients than in newly diagnosed patients, which suggested clonal expansion.

CDR1 and CDR2, per the germline V gene (reference sequence), are DFQATT and SNEGSKA. The CDR3 goes from the cysteine to the phenylalanine over 13 residues. Only CDR3 DNA remains: 39 bases, in frame from the first base. Trimming takes 2 bases from V and 5 bases from J, and the germline ends sit 13 bases apart. The library relied on multiplex PCR. The listed sequencing device is Illumina HiSeq 4000. CDR3 regions were amplified by Arm-PCR with iRepertoire HTBI primers to construct TCR beta libraries. PCR products were gel purified before sequencing. Per the source publication's procedure: A total of fewer than 80 TRBV and some 15 TRBJ segments were identified across samples and were used for gene usage analysis of CDR3 amino acid clonotypes. COPE and FqMerger were used to merge filtered high-quality paired reads into contigs. BLAST was used to align contigs to IMGT TRBV, TRBD and TRBJ reference genes, and CDR3 was defined according to IMGT. Highly expanded clones were defined as clonotypes with a frequency above 0.1%. Shannon entropy served as the measure of repertoire diversity, while the Gini coefficient captured V-J evenness. Public clonotypes were defined as clonotypes shared by more than one individual. TCRdb handled the public reads itself, with Q25 trimming in fastp and clone calling in MiXCR, and kept productive beta chains. Each record represents a unique CDR3 protein, reported with the most common genes and DNA among its rows. The V and J calls and clone size are TCRdb's, not the authors'. Within this sample are fewer than 450,000 distinct CDR3 sequences, with less than 25% of them counted one time only. Approximately 28% of the sample is held by the ten biggest clonotypes.

This clonotype turned up a few times. The antigen it recognizes is unknown. No base-level quality is on record; no much larger clone is a single base apart. The time point label here, explained by the study, means: persistent/refractory GD, antithyroid drugs over 5 years with positive TRAb. For both TCR sequencing and RNA sequencing, RNA was extracted from PBMCs using TRIzol. The diagnosis of Graves' disease followed American Thyroid Association guidelines. The patients came from an endocrinology department in Xi'an, China. Each patient gave roughly 10 milliliters of peripheral blood, collected in an EDTA anticoagulant tube. Ficoll Paque Plus density gradient separation was used to isolate PBMCs, and no additional T cell sorting was done. RNA quality was checked with an Agilent 2100 Bioanalyzer and agarose gel, and concentration with a NanoDrop 2000.

The material was peripheral blood mononuclear cells (PBMCs), obtained when the disease was refractory, from a patient treated with antithyroid drugs. The receptor's source is a female donor with Graves disease. The chain employs TRBV20-1 and TRBJ2-7, with a tentative D gene TRBD1 over 5 matching bases. The DNA is as follows: TGCAGTGCTAGAACAGGTGGGGTCAACGAGCAGTACTTC. Its protein is CSARTGGVNEQYF.